A single sample is the source of the 26 T cell receptor beta chains below, sequenced in a study of OX40 agonist ivuxolimab in advanced cancers. Only in-frame clones appear in the TCRdb table, and some are missing; sequencing was by immunoSEQ multiplex PCR. The sample has 100,000 or so clones; approximately 95% are singletons. The sequencing used CD4+ or CD8+ T cells sorted from blood, collected in a trial of the OX40 agonist ivuxolimab. These receptor sequences come from an adult with an advanced solid tumor such as melanoma, head and neck, liver or kidney cancer.

The J gene is TRBJ2-2, the V gene TRBV5-6; 7 bases agree with TRBD2. The J segment lost 1 base and the V segment lost 4 bases, leaving 10 bases of the junction unmatched. Germline CDR1 and CDR2: SGHDT and YYEEEE. The CDR3 consists of 17 residues. CDR3 in DNA: TGTGCCAGCAGCCACCGTCCGGGGAGGGGGAACACCGGGGAGCTGTTTTTT. It translates to CASSHRPGRGNTGELFF. Filled out from reference TRBV5-6 and TRBJ2-2, the complete variable domain reads DAGVTQSPTHLIKTRGQQVTLRCSPKSGHDTVSWYQQALGQGPQFIFQYYEEEERQRGNFPDRFSGHQFPNYSSELNVNALLLGDSALYLCASSHRPGRGNTGELFFGEGSRLTVL.

This CDR3 reads CASSTDRGTEAFF. In DNA, the CDR3 is TGTGCCAGCAGCACGGACAGGGGGACTGAAGCTTTCTTT. This chain links TRBV7-9 with TRBJ1-1, with 10 bases lining up with TRBD1. Germline values: CDR1 SEHNR, CDR2 FQNEAQ (reference sequence). This CDR3 region has 13 residues. Germline trimming cut 5 bases from V and 5 bases from J; bases unmatched to any gene: 2.

The chain recombines TRBV6-4 with TRBJ2-3, with D perhaps matching TRBD2 (5 bases). Trimming pared 4 bases from V and 3 bases from J, leaving 14 bases between. CDR1 and CDR2 (germline): MRHNA, SNTAGT. The CDR3 is 15 amino acids. In DNA form, the CDR3 reads TGTGCCAGCAGTGGCAGCGGATTGGGGACAGATACGCAGTATTTT. It yields the protein CASSGSGLGTDTQYF.

J is TRBJ2-7 and V is TRBV28; tentatively, D is TRBD1 (6 bases). The germline CDR1 and CDR2 sequences are MDHEN and SYDVKM. This CDR3 spans 14 amino acids. Trimming stripped 3 bases from V and 5 bases from J, with 14 bases between. CDR3 DNA sequence: TGTGCCAGCAGTTTTTCCGACAGGCCCCACGAGCAGTACTTC. Its protein product is CASSFSDRPHEQYF.

This clone is a singleton in its sample. The chain joins TRBV9 to TRBJ1-3; no reliable D call. Trimming stripped 0 bases from V and 4 bases from J, with 11 bases between. From germline, CDR1 is SGDLS and CDR2 YYNGEE. The CDR3 consists of 15 residues. The CDR3 sequence is CASSVEAGLGNTIYF. The CDR3 nucleotides are TGTGCCAGCAGCGTAGAGGCGGGATTGGGAAACACCATATATTTT.

The rearrangement uses TRBV4-1 and TRBJ1-5, with 9 bases matching TRBD1. J was trimmed by 4 bases and V by 4 bases; bases with no gene match: 2. The germline gives CDR1 MGHRA, CDR2 YSYEKL. The CDR3 loop spans 14 amino acids. Here the CDR3 reads CASSLGTGNQPQHF. CDR3 nucleotides: TGCGCCAGCAGCCTAGGGACAGGGAATCAGCCCCAGCATTTT.

V is TRBV28 and J is TRBJ2-5; D is uncertain. Looked up from germline, CDR1 is MDHEN and CDR2 is SYDVKM. The CDR3 is made up of 15 amino acids. Trimming cost V 4 bases and J 0 bases, with 12 bases left between them. The CDR3 DNA reads as TGTGCCAGCAGTTGGGTAGATGGCGACCAAGAGACCCAGTACTTC. It translates to CASSWVDGDQETQYF. Together with reference TRBV28 and TRBJ2-5, the CDR3 gives the full variable domain: DVKVTQSSRYLVKRTGEKVFLECVQDMDHENMFWYRQDPGLGLRLIYFSYDVKMKEKGDIPEGYSVSREKKERFSLILESASTNQTSMYLCASSWVDGDQETQYFGPGTRLLVL.

The rearrangement joins TRBV6-1 to TRBJ2-7; D unclear. Between the trimmed V and J ends, which lost 3 bases and 6 bases, there was a span of 9 bases. Germline CDR1 reads MNHNS; CDR2 reads SASEGT. The CDR3 contains 12 residues. The CDR3 sequence is CASSEYGPEQYF. The CDR3 bases are TGTGCCAGCAGTGAGTACGGGCCCGAGCAGTACTTC.

V and J are TRBV19 and TRBJ2-1; 7 bases match TRBD2. Per the germline V gene, CDR1 is LNHDA and CDR2 is SQIVND (reference sequence). Unmatched junction bases numbered 7, after V lost 2 bases and J lost 0 bases. The CDR3 sequence is 17 residues long. CDR3 residues: CASSIIAGPGSYNEQFF. CDR3 DNA: TGTGCCAGTAGTATAATAGCGGGTCCAGGCTCCTACAATGAGCAGTTCTTC.

This rearrangement joins TRBV5-6 to TRBJ1-1; 8 bases are a match to TRBD1. This CDR3 contains 12 residues. Trimming cost V 2 bases and J 10 bases; bases outside gene matches: 4. Germline V CDR1 and CDR2: SGHDT, YYEEEE. The CDR3 DNA reads TGTGCCAGCAGCTTAGGACAGGGTCGAGCTTTCTTT. It is translated as CASSLGQGRAFF.

The V call is TRBV27, the J call TRBJ1-4; no clear D. V shed 4 bases and J shed 1 base, with 10 bases lying between them. The germline V gene encodes CDR1 MNHEY and CDR2 SMNVEV (reference sequence). This CDR3 has 15 amino acids. The CDR3 sequence: CASSSLVGTNEKLFF. The DNA of the CDR3 is TGTGCCAGCAGTTCCCTCGTTGGAACTAATGAAAAACTGTTTTTT.

This clone was counted once. This chain connects TRBV4-1 to TRBJ2-7; D perhaps matches TRBD2 (6 bases). Trimming took off 0 bases at V and 4 bases at J, with 16 bases between the two ends. This CDR3 has 16 residues. Germline CDR1 MGHRA, CDR2 YSYEKL. The CDR3 DNA sequence: TGCGCCAGCAGCCAAGACCACTCGGGAGCGGGTTACGAGCAGTACTTC. This codes for CASSQDHSGAGYEQYF.

This clone was recorded once. This sequence joins TRBV21-1 and TRBJ2-3; the D call in the table, TRBD2, was not verified against the DNA. TRBV21-1 represents a pseudogene. This CDR3 has 16 amino acids. The CDR3 spells CASSKVRLSSTDTQYF. The CDR3 DNA sequence: TGTGCCAGCAGCAAAGTTCGTCTATCTAGCACAGATACGCAGTATTTT.

The chain is built from TRBV6-4 and TRBJ1-2; 8 bases agree with TRBD1. The CDR3 covers 16 residues. The ends lost 0 bases at V and 2 bases at J; junction bases unmatched: 5. CDR1 is MRHNA, CDR2 SNTAGT, per germline. CDR3: CASSDSSGGANYGYTF. The DNA of the CDR3 is TGTGCCAGCAGTGACTCGTCAGGGGGCGCAAACTATGGCTACACCTTC.

The chain joins TRBV5-6 to TRBJ1-5; a weak D match, TRBD1 (5 bases). Trimming left V 3 bases short and J 3 bases short, with 7 bases between. Germline assignment: CDR1 SGHDT and CDR2 YYEEEE. The CDR3 has 13 amino acids. CDR3: CASSWGYNQPQHF. In DNA, the CDR3 is TGTGCCAGCAGCTGGGGGTACAATCAGCCCCAGCATTTT.

The chain combines TRBV6-1 with TRBJ1-4; TRBD1 matches 8 bases. The CDR3 has 13 residues. The trim removed 8 bases at V and 8 bases at J, leaving 7 bases unmatched. Germline V CDR1 and CDR2: MNHNS, SASEGT. The CDR3 coding sequence is TGTGCCAGCTTTGGACAGGGAGGGGAAAAACTGTTTTTT. Amino acids: CASFGQGGEKLFF.

The CDR3 bases are TGTGCCAGCAGCCAAGATTGGCAGGGGGTACCTGAAGCTTTCTTT. Its translation is CASSQDWQGVPEAFF. The chain combines TRBV4-2 with TRBJ1-1, with 7 bases matching TRBD1. There are 15 residues in the CDR3. V lost 0 bases, J lost 6 bases, and 7 bases stayed unmatched. Germline lookup yields CDR1 LGHNA and CDR2 YNFKEQ.

This rearrangement joins TRBV11-2 to TRBJ2-2, with D maybe TRBD2 (6 bases). Germline CDR1 reads SGHAT; CDR2 reads FQNNGV. Between the trimmed V and J ends, which lost 4 bases and 6 bases, there was a span of 9 bases. The CDR3 covers 13 residues. The CDR3 loop reads CASSSTGAGELFF. The CDR3 bases are TGTGCCAGCAGCTCGACGGGGGCCGGGGAGCTGTTTTTT.

The chain links TRBV7-9 to TRBJ2-1, with 7 positions matching TRBD2. The CDR3 runs 17 residues. V was pared by 4 bases and J by 0 bases, with 9 bases of the junction left unmatched. Germline CDR1 and CDR2: SEHNR and FQNEAQ (reference sequence). This chain's CDR3 is CASSSLFGGYSYNEQFF. In nucleotides, the CDR3 is TGTGCCAGCAGCTCCCTCTTCGGGGGGTACTCCTACAATGAGCAGTTCTTC.

V and J are TRBV6-5 and TRBJ2-2; TRBD1 is a possible D gene (6 bases). Deletions cut 5 bases from V and 1 base from J, with 8 bases between. Germline lookup yields CDR1 MNHEY and CDR2 SVGAGI. The CDR3 spans 14 residues. DNA for the CDR3: TGTGCCAGCAGTGGGGGACAGAACACCGGGGAGCTGTTTTTT. Protein: CASSGGQNTGELFF.

The V and J genes are TRBV15 and TRBJ2-3, with D hard to call. The germline gives CDR1 LNHNV, CDR2 YYDKDF (reference sequence). V gave up 8 bases and J gave up 2 bases, with 14 bases separating them. The CDR3 consists of 14 residues. The CDR3 nucleotides are TGTGCCACCTCTGTTATTTCCTTCACAGATACGCAGTATTTT. The encoded protein is CATSVISFTDTQYF. Full variable domain (missing parts from reference TRBV15 and TRBJ2-3): DAMVIQNPRYQVTQFGKPVTLSCSQTLNHNVMYWYQQKSSQAPKLLFHYYDKDFNNEADTPDNFQSRRPNTSFCFLDIRSPGLGDTAMYLCATSVISFTDTQYFGPGTRLTVL.

The chain uses TRBV28 and TRBJ1-1, with D unresolved. This CDR3 contains 12 residues. In germline, CDR1 is MDHEN, CDR2 SYDVKM. The V end lost 6 bases, the J end lost 3 bases, and 8 bases lay between the germline ends. For the CDR3, the DNA is TGTGCCAGCAGACGAGACGACACTGAAGCTTTCTTT. This gives the protein CASRRDDTEAFF.

The chain links TRBV5-1 to TRBJ2-1; 14 bases map to TRBD2. After removal of 3 bases from V and 0 bases from J, the junction contained 2 bases not matched to a gene. This CDR3 comprises 17 residues. The germline V gene has CDR1 SGHRS and CDR2 YFSETQ. The CDR3 nucleotides are TGCGCCAGCAGCTCCGGGACTAGCGGGAGCTCCTACAATGAGCAGTTCTTC. This translates into CASSSGTSGSSYNEQFF.

The V and J genes are TRBV7-6 and TRBJ2-3, with 10 bases that match TRBD2. The germline gives CDR1 SGHVS, CDR2 FNYEAQ. The trim removed 4 bases at V and 0 bases at J, leaving 1 base unmatched. The CDR3 totals 15 residues. This chain's CDR3 is CASSSSGGSTDTQYF. The CDR3 DNA reads as TGTGCCAGCAGCTCTAGCGGGGGTAGCACAGATACGCAGTATTTT.

In this sample, this clone turned up once. The V call is TRBV6-5, the J call TRBJ2-1; 7 positions agree with TRBD2. The CDR3 has 12 amino acids. V lost 11 bases, J lost 6 bases, and 7 bases stayed unmatched. Germline CDR1 MNHEY, CDR2 SVGAGI. The CDR3: CASQTSSNEQFF. The CDR3, as DNA: TGTGCCTCCCAGACTAGCTCCAATGAGCAGTTCTTC.

This chain uses TRBV19 with TRBJ1-1; the D gene is possibly TRBD1 (5 bases). The germline V gene has CDR1 LNHDA and CDR2 SQIVND (reference sequence). Between the trimmed V and J ends, which lost 10 bases and 1 base, there was a span of 25 bases. The CDR3 consists of 17 residues. This CDR3 is CATLPLWAGFENTEAFF. CDR3 DNA sequence: TGTGCCACCTTACCCCTGTGGGCAGGGTTCGAGAACACTGAAGCTTTCTTT.